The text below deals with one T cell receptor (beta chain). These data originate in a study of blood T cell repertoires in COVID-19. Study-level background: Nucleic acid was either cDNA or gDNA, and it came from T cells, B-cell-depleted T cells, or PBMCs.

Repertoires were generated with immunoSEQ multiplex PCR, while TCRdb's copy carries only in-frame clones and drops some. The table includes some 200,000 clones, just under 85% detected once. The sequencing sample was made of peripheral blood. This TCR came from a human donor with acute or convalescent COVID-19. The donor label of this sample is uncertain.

CDR3 in amino acids: CAWSMGVYGYTF. In DNA form, the CDR3 reads TGTGCCTGGAGTATGGGCGTCTATGGCTACACCTTC. The chain uses TRBV30 and TRBJ1-2; D unresolved. The germline CDR1 and CDR2 sequences are GTSNPN and SVGIG (reference sequence). Trimming shortened V by 2 bases and J by 4 bases, and 8 bases separated the two germline ends. CDR3 length: 12 residues. The full variable domain, with the rest looked up from reference TRBV30 and TRBJ1-2, is SQTIHQWPATLVQPVGSPLSLECTVEGTSNPNLYWYRQAAGRGLQLLFYSVGIGQISSEVPQNLSASRPQDRQFILSSKKLLLSDSGFYLCAWSMGVYGYTFGSGTRLTVV.